Listed below are T cell receptor beta chains from one sample, sequenced in a study of T cell responses to AZD1222 COVID-19 vaccine. TCRdb keeps only in-frame clones here, not all; method: immunoSEQ multiplex PCR. The sample shows around 83,000 clones, 90% of them seen only once. The sample was peripheral blood, taken 28 days after the second AZD1222 dose. These receptors came from an adult who received the AZD1222 COVID-19 vaccine. Both conserved end residues are part of each CDR3. D genes are given only for firm matches. The size of a clone is reported for some rows only, either as once, few or many, or as a class for expanded clones.

D,V,size,J,DNA,CDR3
.,TRBV5-6,.,TRBJ1-2,TGTGCCAGCAGAACCGGGCTCGGGCAGGGGGGCTACACCTTC,CASRTGLGQGGYTF
.,TRBV18,once,TRBJ1-5,TGTGCCAGCTCAAGTGCGAACAATCAGCCCCAGCATTTT,CASSSANNQPQHF
.,TRBV6-6,.,TRBJ1-3,TGTGCCAGCTCCCCTGGACCGGGAAACACCATATATTTT,CASSPGPGNTIYF
.,TRBV6-5,.,TRBJ1-1,TGTGCCAGCACCTCGAATCCCACAGCCGATACTGAAGCTTTCTTT,CASTSNPTADTEAFF
TRBD1,TRBV6-1,.,TRBJ1-2,TGTGCCAGCAGTGAAGGCCGGACAGGGGTCAACTATGGCTACACCTTC,CASSEGRTGVNYGYTF
.,TRBV28,.,TRBJ1-6,TGTGCCAGCAGCCCTCGGCTCAGTGAGAATTCACCCCTCCACTTT,CASSPRLSENSPLHF
.,TRBV21-1,.,TRBJ2-7,TGTGCCAGCACTACCGGGAACTACGAGCAGTACTTC,CASTTGNYEQYF
.,TRBV2,.,TRBJ2-6,TGTGCCAGCATAAGGGAACAGGCAATCTCTGGGGCCAACGTCCTGACTTTC,CASIREQAISGANVLTF
TRBD1,TRBV29-1,.,TRBJ1-1,TGCAGCGTTGTTGAACAGGGGGAGGAAACGAACACTGAAGCTTTCTTT,CSVVEQGEETNTEAFF
.,TRBV28,.,TRBJ2-1,TGTGCCAGCAGGGAGGGGGGGCAAAATGAGCAGTTCTTC,CASREGGQNEQFF
.,TRBV7-2,.,TRBJ1-4,TGTGCCAGCAGCTTACTCTGGACTAATGAAAAACTGTTTTTT,CASSLLWTNEKLFF
.,TRBV12-3/TRBV12-4,.,TRBJ2-1,TGTGCCAGCAGATGGGGCAGCAATGAGCAGTTCTTC,CASRWGSNEQFF
.,TRBV3-1/TRBV3-2,.,TRBJ1-3,TGTGCCAGCAGCGACAGCTCTGGAAACACCATATATTTT,CASSDSSGNTIYF
TRBD2,TRBV29-1,.,TRBJ2-6,TGCAGCGTTGGCGGGGGATCTGGGGCCAACGTCCTGACTTTC,CSVGGGSGANVLTF
.,TRBV3-1/TRBV3-2,.,TRBJ2-1,TGTGCCAGCGGATACAATGAGCAGTTCTTC,CASGYNEQFF
.,TRBV27,.,TRBJ1-2,TGTGCCAGCAGTTTAGGCCCGGGGGTGGGCTATGGCTACACCTTC,CASSLGPGVGYGYTF
TRBD1,TRBV10-1,once,TRBJ1-1,TGCGCCAGTTCGCGACAGGGGTCTGAAGCTTTCTTT,CASSRQGSEAFF
TRBD1,TRBV2,.,TRBJ1-3,TGTGCCAGCAGTGTTGGCAGGGGGCCTGGAAACACCATATATTTT,CASSVGRGPGNTIYF
.,TRBV3-1/TRBV3-2,.,TRBJ1-1,TGTGCCAGCAGCCAAGCGCTGATGAACACTGAAGCTTTCTTT,CASSQALMNTEAFF
.,TRBV14,.,TRBJ1-6,TGTGCCAGCAGCCAGGGAGGCTGGTCACCCCTCCACTTT,CASSQGGWSPLHF
.,TRBV7-2,.,TRBJ2-4,TGTGCCAGCAGCCCCCCGGCCGAAAGGGCTAAGCTAGCCAAAAACATTCAGTACTTC,CASSPPAERAKLAKNIQYF
.,TRBV19,.,TRBJ1-6,TGTGCCAGTAGTCGGTTAGACTATAATTCACCCCTCCACTTT,CASSRLDYNSPLHF
TRBD1,TRBV9,.,TRBJ2-2,TGTGCCAGCAGCGTAGAGGGGGCAGCGAACACCGGGGAGCTGTTTTTT,CASSVEGAANTGELFF
.,TRBV2,.,TRBJ1-1,TGTGCCAGCAGTGAAAGCACCTACAACACTGAAGCTTTCTTT,CASSESTYNTEAFF
TRBD2,TRBV18,.,TRBJ2-7,TGTGCCAGTTCAGCGGGGCTCTCCTACGAGCAGTACTTC,CASSAGLSYEQYF
.,TRBV9,.,TRBJ2-2,TGTGCCAGCAGCGTAGGAAAAGGGTACGGGGAGCTGTTTTTT,CASSVGKGYGELFF
TRBD1,TRBV15,.,TRBJ1-2,TGTGCCACCAGCAGAGGCTACCGACAGGGGGCGGACTATGGCTACACCTTC,CATSRGYRQGADYGYTF
TRBD1,TRBV5-6,.,TRBJ1-3,TGTGCCAGCAGCTCTGGACAGGGGGCGCATGGAAACACCATATATTTT,CASSSGQGAHGNTIYF
.,TRBV5-1,.,TRBJ1-2,TGCGCCAGCAGCTTGCCGGGGACCGGGTATGGCTACACCTTC,CASSLPGTGYGYTF
TRBD1,TRBV16,.,TRBJ1-1,TGTGCCAGCAGCCTCAGGACAGGGAACACTGAAGCTTTCTTT,CASSLRTGNTEAFF
.,TRBV7-6,.,TRBJ1-1,TGTGCCAGCAGCTTAAGATCGGGGCAGCGGAACACTGAAGCTTTCTTT,CASSLRSGQRNTEAFF
TRBD1,TRBV23-1,once,TRBJ1-3,TGCGCCAGCAGTCAACCGACGACAGGGTCCTCTGGAAACACCATATATTTT,CASSQPTTGSSGNTIYF
TRBD1,TRBV5-6,.,TRBJ2-5,TGTGCCAGCAGCTTGGGGGGACAGGGAAAGACCCAGTACTTC,CASSLGGQGKTQYF
.,TRBV4-1,.,TRBJ1-3,TGCGCCAGCAGTAGGGGTAGTTTGACTGGAAACACCATATATTTT,CASSRGSLTGNTIYF
TRBD1,TRBV19,.,TRBJ2-7,TGTGCCAGTAGTAGCCCCCAACAGGGGGCGAACGAGCAGTACTTC,CASSSPQQGANEQYF
.,TRBV10-2,.,TRBJ2-7,TGCGCCAGCAGTGAGTCGACATCCGGCTACGAGCAGTACTTC,CASSESTSGYEQYF
.,TRBV18,.,TRBJ1-1,TGTGCCAGCTCACCCAGCCGGGGAGGATTTCCTGAAGCTTTCTTT,CASSPSRGGFPEAFF
.,TRBV11-3,.,TRBJ1-3,TGTGCCAGCAGCCCAGGGGCTGGCGGAAACACCATATATTTT,CASSPGAGGNTIYF
.,TRBV4-1,.,TRBJ2-7,TGCGCCAGCAGCCAAGCCGCAGGGGTCTCCTACGAGCAGTACTTC,CASSQAAGVSYEQYF
.,TRBV10-1,.,TRBJ1-5,TGCGTCACACAGAGCAATCAGCCCCAGCATTTT,CVTQSNQPQHF
.,TRBV30,.,TRBJ2-1,TGTGCCTGGAGTAGAGGGGGTGAGCAGTTCTTC,CAWSRGGEQFF
.,TRBV27,.,TRBJ1-2,TGTGCCAGCAGTTTATCCGGGACCGGCTACACCTTC,CASSLSGTGYTF
.,TRBV2,.,TRBJ1-3,TGTGCCAGCAGTCCAGGGGGAAACACCATATATTTT,CASSPGGNTIYF
TRBD1,TRBV11-2,.,TRBJ1-1,TGTGCCAGCAGGAGGACAGGGACTGAAGCTTTCTTT,CASRRTGTEAFF
TRBD1,TRBV27,.,TRBJ1-4,TGTGCCAGCAGTTTGAAGGGGGCTGATGAAAAACTGTTTTTT,CASSLKGADEKLFF
.,TRBV29-1,.,TRBJ1-1,TGCAGGGCGGGGGGGCCGGTCACTGAAGCTTTCTTT,CRAGGPVTEAFF
.,TRBV14,.,TRBJ1-5,TGTGCCAGCAGCCTAAAGTGGAGCAATCAGCCCCAGCATTTT,CASSLKWSNQPQHF
.,TRBV5-1,.,TRBJ2-3,TGCGCCAGCAGCTTTGCCGGGATAATCACAGATACGCAGTATTTT,CASSFAGIITDTQYF
.,TRBV20-1,.,TRBJ2-7,TGCAGTGCTAGCCTTCACGAGCAGTACTTC,CSASLHEQYF
.,TRBV24-1,once,TRBJ1-1,TGTGCCACCAGTGCTTTGGGCAGTGAAGCTTTCTTT,CATSALGSEAFF
TRBD1,TRBV19,.,TRBJ1-5,TGTGCCAGTAGCACCGGACAGGGGGGCAATCAGCCCCAGCATTTT,CASSTGQGGNQPQHF
.,TRBV5-1,.,TRBJ1-2,TGCGCCAGCAACCCGGACGGAGCTAACTATGGCTACACCTTC,CASNPDGANYGYTF
.,TRBV7-9,.,TRBJ2-1,TGTGCCAGCCCGGGGGTACTTTACAATGAGCAGTTCTTC,CASPGVLYNEQFF
.,TRBV28,.,TRBJ1-5,TGTGCCAGCAGATGGGACCCGGGGGGACCTCAGCCCCAGCATTTT,CASRWDPGGPQPQHF
TRBD1,TRBV7-2,.,TRBJ2-7,TGTGCCAGCAGTTACACAGGGGTGGCCTACGAGCAGTACTTC,CASSYTGVAYEQYF
TRBD1,TRBV6-5,.,TRBJ1-6,TGTGCCAGCAGCCGACAGGGGGGTAATTCACCCCTCCACTTT,CASSRQGGNSPLHF
.,TRBV11-3,.,TRBJ2-7,TGTGCCAGCAGCCAGGACCGGTACGAGCAGTACTTC,CASSQDRYEQYF
TRBD1,TRBV19,.,TRBJ2-3,TGTGCCAGTAGTATAACAGGGGGCACAGATACGCAGTATTTT,CASSITGGTDTQYF
.,TRBV10-1,.,TRBJ2-1,TGCGCCAGCCGCAGGGTCGGGAATGAGCAGTTCTTC,CASRRVGNEQFF